What follows are 23 T cell receptor beta chains derived from one specimen sequenced in a study of blood T cells in healthy people across ages. PCR was performed a second time for about 7 to 12 cycles using a sample-barcoded 5' primer and a J-beta primer mix. Each CDR3 protein is one row after TCRdb ran MiXCR on the 5' RACE reads. Found here are some 1 million distinct CDR3 sequences, 40% to 50% of them singletons; the top ten hold 15% to 20%. Sequenced sample: blood. The receptors derive from a woman aged 55-70 years in good health.

The chain employs TRBV20-1 and TRBJ2-7, with D possibly TRBD1 on 8 matching bases. The CDR3 spans 15 residues. Trimming took off 6 bases at V and 1 base at J, with 19 bases between the two ends. The V gene's germline CDR1 is DFQATT and CDR2 SNEGSKA (reference sequence). In DNA, the CDR3 is TGCAGTGCCGAGGGGAGGGACAGGTCATCCTACGAGCAGTACTTC. Its protein product is CSAEGRDRSSYEQYF.

This clonotype was recorded a few times. This chain links TRBV6-1 with TRBJ1-2; 7 bases agree with TRBD1. V gave up 8 bases and J gave up 4 bases; unmatched junction bases: 7. This CDR3 is 13 amino acids long. Germline V gene lookup returns CDR1 MNHNS and CDR2 SASEGT. This CDR3 reads CASLARGSYGYTF. The CDR3, as DNA: TGTGCCAGCTTGGCCAGGGGGTCCTATGGCTACACCTTC.

This clonotype appeared a single time. J is TRBJ1-2 and V is TRBV12-3 or TRBV12-4, with TRBD1 as a possible D gene (5 bases). The length of the CDR3 is 15 residues. Trimming removed 2 bases from V and 8 bases from J, with 18 bases in between. In DNA form, the CDR3 reads TGTGCCAGCAGTTTACCCCGGACGGGGGATATCGGCTACACCTTC. Amino acid sequence: CASSLPRTGDIGYTF.

The J gene is TRBJ2-3, the V gene TRBV7-3; 10 bases agree with TRBD2. Germline CDR1 SGHTA, CDR2 FQGTGA. The length of the CDR3 is 23 residues. V was pared by 2 bases and J by 1 base, with 24 bases of the junction left unmatched. CDR3 nucleotide sequence: TGTGCCAGCAGCTTACTTAGGGACCGACGACTAGCGGGCGGGCTCCCGCGCACAGATACGCAGTATTTT. It specifies CASSLLRDRRLAGGLPRTDTQYF.

The chain employs TRBV20-1 and TRBJ2-1, with 9 bases fitting TRBD2. The CDR3 contains 13 residues. Unmatched junction bases numbered 5, after V lost 6 bases and J lost 5 bases. Germline lookup yields CDR1 DFQATT and CDR2 SNEGSKA (reference sequence). As DNA, the CDR3 is TGCAGTGCCGGGACTAGCTACCACAATGAGCAGTTCTTC. Translating gives CSAGTSYHNEQFF.

This sequence joins TRBV28 and TRBJ2-1; no reliable D call. In germline, CDR1 is MDHEN, CDR2 SYDVKM. V lost 5 bases and J 4 bases, leaving 12 bases between the germline ends. The CDR3 is made up of 14 amino acids. CDR3: CASSNEGFYNEQFF. CDR3 sequence (DNA): TGTGCCAGCAGTAATGAAGGGTTTTACAATGAGCAGTTCTTC.

V gene TRBV3-1 combines with J gene TRBJ2-3, with TRBD2 identical over 15 bases. CDR1 is LGHDT and CDR2 is YNNKEL in the germline V gene (reference sequence). Losses at the gene ends were 4 bases for V and 5 bases for J; bases not matched to a gene: 4. This CDR3 spans 16 amino acids. The CDR3 loop reads CASSPWTSGRVDTQYF. DNA of the CDR3: TGTGCCAGCAGCCCCTGGACTAGCGGGAGGGTAGATACGCAGTATTTT.

This clonotype was picked up a small number of times. The J gene is TRBJ2-7, the V gene TRBV20-1; 8 nucleotides match TRBD2. After removal of 3 bases from V and 5 bases from J, the junction contained 6 bases not matched to a gene. The CDR3 is 13 residues long. CDR1 is DFQATT, CDR2 SNEGSKA, per germline (reference sequence). Here the CDR3 DNA reads TGCAGTGCTAGCCCGGGAGGGCCCCACGAGCAGTACTTC. It yields the protein CSASPGGPHEQYF.

The table lists this clonotype with a few counts. This chain uses TRBV6-2 or TRBV6-3 with TRBJ2-5, with TRBD2 matching over 11 bases. This CDR3 is 14 amino acids long. V lost 7 bases, J lost 4 bases, and 5 bases stayed unmatched. Germline assignment: CDR1 MNHEY and CDR2 SVGEGT. This CDR3 reads CASTLGLAGETQYF. In DNA form, the CDR3 reads TGTGCCAGCACCCTAGGACTAGCGGGAGAGACCCAGTACTTC.

This clonotype was seen a few times. The chain couples TRBV6-1 to TRBJ2-1; 11 positions match TRBD2. The V segment lost 7 bases and the J segment 6 bases; nucleotides outside the gene matches: 8. Per the germline V gene, CDR1 is MNHNS and CDR2 is SASEGT. This CDR3 is 15 amino acids long. The CDR3 region has the DNA TGTGCCAGCAAAAGGTTAGCGGGAGGGCCCAATGAGCAGTTCTTC. Its protein is CASKRLAGGPNEQFF.

This chain links TRBV6-6 with TRBJ1-1, with D tentatively TRBD1 (5 bases). The CDR3 extends over 12 amino acids. CDR1 is MNHNY and CDR2 is SVGAGI in the germline V gene (reference sequence). V was trimmed by 6 bases and J by 5 bases, leaving 10 bases between them. This CDR3 is CASRYPGTEAFF. The CDR3 DNA follows: TGTGCCAGCAGGTACCCAGGGACTGAAGCTTTCTTT.

The chain combines TRBV7-9 with TRBJ1-2; 7 bases are shared with TRBD1. Per germline, CDR1 SEHNR and CDR2 FQNEAQ (reference sequence). The CDR3 has 15 amino acids. The trim removed 2 bases at V and 6 bases at J, leaving 9 bases unmatched. As DNA, the CDR3 is TGTGCCAGCAGCTTAATGACAGGGAATTTGGATGGCTACACCTTC. Its translation is CASSLMTGNLDGYTF.

V and J are TRBV4-1 and TRBJ2-1; D may be TRBD2 (5 bases). Germline V gives CDR1 MGHRA, CDR2 YSYEKL. The V end lost 1 base, the J end lost 5 bases, and 18 bases lay between the germline ends. This CDR3 spans 17 amino acids. The CDR3 bases are TGCGCCAGCAGCCAAGTAGAAGGGCGGGCTTCACACAATGAGCAGTTCTTC. The encoded protein is CASSQVEGRASHNEQFF.

The sample holds a few counts of this clonotype. The V gene is TRBV5-5, the J gene TRBJ1-5; unclear D gene. The CDR3 covers 15 residues. CDR1 is SGHKS and CDR2 is YYEKEE in the germline V gene (reference sequence). V shed 6 bases and J shed 5 bases, with 18 bases lying between them. CDR3 sequence (DNA): TGTGCCAGCACGCAATCGGGGAGGGAGGATCAGCCCCAGCATTTT. Its protein product is CASTQSGREDQPQHF.

This clonotype has only a few counts. This chain connects TRBV21-1 to TRBJ2-4; no check of the table's D call, TRBD2, against the DNA was made. The end of the DNA fits TRBJ2-7 better, so the J call may be wrong. TRBV21-1 is a known pseudogene. The CDR3 has 15 residues. The CDR3 nucleotides are TGTGCCAGCAGCCCGTGGAGGACTTCTGGATACGAGCAGTACTTC. The encoded protein is CASSPWRTSGYEQYF.

The CDR3 is CASSLGGRGLQPQHF. In DNA, the CDR3 is TGTGCCAGCAGTTTAGGGGGCAGGGGGCTGCAGCCCCAGCATTTT. This sequence joins TRBV27 and TRBJ1-5; TRBD1 agrees at 8 bases. The CDR3 covers 15 residues. V shed 2 bases, J shed 7 bases, and the junction held 7 bases outside the gene matches. Germline loops: CDR1 MNHEY, CDR2 SMNVEV (reference sequence).

The chain joins TRBV6-1 to TRBJ2-1; TRBD2 matches 11 bases. V lost 6 bases, J lost 3 bases, and 4 bases stayed unmatched. The length of the CDR3 is 15 residues. Per the germline V gene, CDR1 is MNHNS and CDR2 is SASEGT. The DNA of the CDR3 is TGTGCCAGCAGGTTCACTAGCGGGAGCTACAATGAGCAGTTCTTC. It translates to CASRFTSGSYNEQFF.

This chain uses TRBV7-9 with TRBJ2-7, with 9 bases that match TRBD2. The end of the DNA aligns better with TRBJ2-5, so the J call may be wrong. This CDR3 is 17 amino acids long. The V gene's germline CDR1 is SEHNR and CDR2 FQNEAQ (reference sequence). The CDR3 nucleotides read TGTGCCAGCAGCTTAGCGATGGGGCTAGCGGGAAGAGAGACCCAGTACTTC. Protein: CASSLAMGLAGRETQYF.

The chain is built from TRBV5-1 and TRBJ2-3, with 7 bases identical to TRBD1. This CDR3 has 14 residues. Unmatched junction bases numbered 6, after V lost 5 bases and J lost 3 bases. Germline V gene lookup returns CDR1 SGHRS and CDR2 YFSETQ. CDR3 sequence: CASRRGQGTDTQYF. In DNA, the CDR3 is TGCGCCAGCAGGAGGGGGCAGGGAACAGATACGCAGTATTTT.

The V and J genes are TRBV10-1 and TRBJ1-5; TRBD1 might be the D (5 bases). The ends were cut back, 0 bases at V and 6 bases at J, with 9 bases in the middle. Looked up from germline, CDR1 is WNHNN and CDR2 is SYGVQD (reference sequence). This CDR3 is 14 amino acids long. The CDR3 DNA reads TGCGCCAGCAGTGAGTCTTTGGGGGGTCAGCCCCAGCATTTT. Translated, it gives CASSESLGGQPQHF.

This clonotype was recorded at least ten times. J is TRBJ2-7 and V is TRBV7-2; D is uncertain. Germline CDR1 SGHTA, CDR2 FQGNSA. The CDR3 runs to 14 residues. V dropped 2 bases and J dropped 3 bases, with 11 bases sitting between them. CDR3 sequence reads: CASSLWPSDYEQYF. In DNA form, the CDR3 reads TGTGCCAGCAGCTTATGGCCCTCGGACTACGAGCAGTACTTC.

This clonotype was seen a few times. V and J are TRBV9 and TRBJ2-3; D might be TRBD2 (6 bases). V shed 2 bases and J shed 4 bases, with 17 bases lying between them. CDR1 and CDR2 from the germline V gene are SGDLS and YYNGEE. CDR3 length: 16 residues. The CDR3 DNA follows: TGTGCCAGCAGCGTTGGCCCGACTAGTGGTTCAGATACGCAGTATTTT. Its protein is CASSVGPTSGSDTQYF. The full variable domain, completed using reference TRBV9 and TRBJ2-3, is DSGVTQTPKHLITATGQRVTLRCSPRSGDLSVYWYQQSLDQGLQFLIQYYNGEERAKGNILERFSAQQFPDLHSELNLSSLELGDSALYFCASSVGPTSGSDTQYFGPGTRLTVL.

This clonotype was picked up many times. This chain connects TRBV29-1 to TRBJ2-7, with D perhaps matching TRBD1 or TRBD2 (5 bases each). CDR1 SQVTM and CDR2 ANQGSEA come from the germline V gene. There are 14 residues in the CDR3. V gave up 0 bases and J gave up 0 bases, with 9 bases separating them. The CDR3 DNA follows: TGCAGCGTTGAAGAGCCAGGGAGCTCCTACGAGCAGTACTTC. Its translation: CSVEEPGSSYEQYF.